These 20 T cell receptor beta chains share one sample of origin, sequenced in a study of blood T cell repertoires in COVID-19. The assay was immunoSEQ multiplex PCR, and TCRdb's table has in-frame clones only and misses some. In the table there are about 13,000 clones, approximately 91% of which are singletons. The sequencing input was peripheral blood. These receptors were collected from a human donor in a cohort sampled during active COVID-19.

This chain connects TRBV27 to TRBJ2-7; D is perhaps TRBD1 (7 bases). CDR1 is MNHEY and CDR2 is SMNVEV in the germline V gene (reference sequence). The CDR3 has 16 amino acids. The V gene lost 2 bases and the J gene lost 0 bases, with 14 bases spanning the gap. Here the CDR3 reads CASSLLQGRSSYEQYF. The CDR3 DNA sequence: TGTGCCAGCAGTTTACTACAGGGGAGGAGCTCCTACGAGCAGTACTTC.

This chain joins TRBV24-1 and TRBJ2-1, with a weak D call TRBD1 (6 bases). The V end was cut by 8 bases, the J end by 7 bases, with 20 bases between. The V gene's germline CDR1 is KGHDR and CDR2 SFDVKD. This CDR3 region has 15 residues. CDR3 coding DNA: TGTGCCACCACCGGGACGGCCCAGGGGTGGAATGAGCAGTTCTTC. Encoded protein: CATTGTAQGWNEQFF.

This chain connects TRBV7-9 to TRBJ1-4, with 10 bases identical to TRBD1. CDR3 size: 14 residues. Germline trimming cut 6 bases from V and 6 bases from J; bases unmatched to any gene: 4. Per germline, CDR1 SEHNR and CDR2 FQNEAQ (reference sequence). CDR3 bases: TGTGCCAGCAGGACCGGGACAGGGGATGAAAAACTGTTTTTT. As protein: CASRTGTGDEKLFF.

J is TRBJ1-5 and V is TRBV6-5; 7 bases match TRBD1. CDR1 and CDR2 from the germline V gene are MNHEY and SVGAGI. The V segment lost 5 bases and the J segment 4 bases; nucleotides outside the gene matches: 8. The CDR3 loop spans 15 amino acids. The DNA for the CDR3 is TGTGCCAGCAGTATGGACAGGATTGAGAATCAGCCCCAGCATTTT. It encodes CASSMDRIENQPQHF.

CDR3 nucleotides: TGTGCCAGCAGGAGTCTACAGGGGGCGACTGGGGCCAACGTCCTGACTTTC. It is translated as CASRSLQGATGANVLTF. The chain links TRBV28 to TRBJ2-6; 9 bases align to TRBD1. The CDR3 is made up of 17 amino acids. V trimming: 6 bases; J trimming: 2 bases; junction bases outside the gene matches: 8. The germline V gene has CDR1 MDHEN and CDR2 SYDVKM.

V usage is TRBV5-6 and J usage is TRBJ1-5; TRBD1 matches at 8 bases. This CDR3 comprises 15 residues. Germline values: CDR1 SGHDT, CDR2 YYEEEE. The V gene end was trimmed by 2 bases and the J gene end by 7 bases; junction bases not matched to a gene: 8. The CDR3 DNA sequence: TGTGCCAGCAGCTTCCGGCAGGGGGCTAACCAGCCCCAGCATTTT. Encoded protein: CASSFRQGANQPQHF.

The chain links TRBV6-4 to TRBJ2-1; 8 nucleotides match TRBD2. V gave up 3 bases and J gave up 2 bases; unmatched junction bases: 3. The CDR3 loop spans 15 amino acids. Looked up from germline, CDR1 is MRHNA and CDR2 is SNTAGT. This CDR3 reads CASSELAEAYNEQFF. The CDR3 nucleotides read TGTGCCAGCAGTGAACTAGCGGAAGCCTACAATGAGCAGTTCTTC.

This chain uses TRBV10-3 with TRBJ1-3; D is perhaps TRBD1 (5 bases). The V and J ends lost 0 bases and 0 bases respectively, with 9 bases between them. Germline values: CDR1 ENHRY, CDR2 SYGVKD. The CDR3 contains 16 residues. CDR3 loop: CAISESDTLSGNTIYF. The CDR3 DNA sequence: TGTGCCATCAGTGAGTCGGACACGCTCTCTGGAAACACCATATATTTT.

The CDR3 DNA reads TGTGCCAGCAGGAGACAGGGGTTTGGGGAAAAACTGTTTTTT. This codes for CASRRQGFGEKLFF. The V and J genes are TRBV6-5 and TRBJ1-4, with 8 positions matching TRBD1. The junction had 8 bases not matched to a gene; V was cut back by 6 bases and J by 8 bases. Per germline, CDR1 MNHEY and CDR2 SVGAGI. The CDR3 is 14 residues long.

The chain combines TRBV4-3 with TRBJ1-1; TRBD1 might be the D (6 bases). CDR1 and CDR2 from the germline V gene are LGHNA and YSLEER. The CDR3 runs to 13 residues. With 2 bases removed from V and 4 bases from J, the gap between germline ends came to 8 bases. This chain's CDR3 is CASSQTRGTEAFF. The CDR3 DNA is TGCGCCAGCAGCCAAACCAGGGGCACTGAAGCTTTCTTT.

This chain joins TRBV6-5 and TRBJ1-2; TRBD1 agrees at 8 bases. V lost 6 bases and J lost 5; bases outside the gene matches: 8. This CDR3 region has 14 residues. Looked up from germline, CDR1 is MNHEY and CDR2 is SVGAGI. CDR3 bases: TGTGCCAGCAGCATGGACAGGGATTCTTATGGCTACACCTTC. Translation: CASSMDRDSYGYTF.

V and J are TRBV4-3 and TRBJ2-7; maybe TRBD2 (7 bases). The ends were cut back, 5 bases at V and 3 bases at J, with 17 bases in the middle. Per the germline V gene, CDR1 is LGHNA and CDR2 is YSLEER. CDR3 length equals 15 residues. CDR3 region: CASSETRGAGYEQYF. The DNA of the CDR3 is TGCGCCAGCAGCGAGACTCGGGGGGCGGGCTACGAGCAGTACTTC.

This chain links TRBV19 with TRBJ2-1, with 9 bases matching TRBD2. This CDR3 is 15 amino acids long. Germline CDR1 is LNHDA and CDR2 is SQIVND (reference sequence). V trimming: 6 bases; J trimming: 2 bases; junction bases outside the gene matches: 5. The CDR3 protein is CASSPPSGTYNEQFF. DNA for the CDR3: TGTGCCAGTAGCCCCCCTAGCGGGACCTACAATGAGCAGTTCTTC.

The chain joins TRBV24-1 to TRBJ2-2; D might be TRBD1 (6 bases). V shed 9 bases and J shed 0 bases, with 13 bases lying between them. The CDR3 spans 15 residues. Germline lookup yields CDR1 KGHDR and CDR2 SFDVKD. This CDR3 reads CATSRDNANTGELFF. The CDR3 coding sequence is TGTGCCACCTCAAGGGACAACGCGAACACCGGGGAGCTGTTTTTT.

V and J are TRBV6-5 and TRBJ2-5, with D maybe TRBD2 (8 bases). V lost 7 bases and J 1 base, leaving 13 bases between the germline ends. This CDR3 region has 14 residues. From germline, CDR1 is MNHEY and CDR2 SVGAGI. The CDR3 DNA is TGTGCCAGCAAAGCGGGGGACAGCCAAGAGACCCAGTACTTC. It encodes CASKAGDSQETQYF.

The J gene is TRBJ2-1, the V gene TRBV29-1; 9 bases agree with TRBD1. From germline, CDR1 is SQVTM and CDR2 ANQGSEA. There are 17 residues in the CDR3. Trimming at V came to 4 bases and at J to 8 bases, leaving 18 bases not matched to a gene. In nucleotides, the CDR3 is TGCAGCGTTGCGCTCCTTTATACCGGGACAGGGTCCCATGAGCAGTTCTTC. Protein product: CSVALLYTGTGSHEQFF.

The rearrangement joins TRBV4-2 to TRBJ1-1; D is possibly TRBD1 (5 bases). CDR3 length: 13 residues. Germline CDR1 and CDR2: LGHNA and YNFKEQ. Between the trimmed V and J ends, which lost 6 bases and 3 bases, there was a span of 11 bases. The CDR3 here is CASSRRGDTEAFF. The CDR3 nucleotides read TGTGCCAGCAGTCGGAGGGGAGACACTGAAGCTTTCTTT.

The chain has TRBV3-1 (or the pseudogene TRBV3-2) and TRBJ2-6, with D tentatively TRBD1 (5 bases). This CDR3 has 18 residues. Germline loops: CDR1 LGHDT, CDR2 YNNKEL (reference sequence). Trimming shortened V by 1 base and J by 0 bases, and 13 bases separated the two germline ends. The CDR3 sequence is CASSQGQGPVSGANVLTF. The CDR3 bases are TGTGCCAGCAGCCAAGGGCAGGGTCCTGTCTCTGGGGCCAACGTCCTGACTTTC.

V is TRBV21-1 and J is TRBJ2-5; TRBD2 was called by the table and not checked on the DNA. TRBV21-1 is tagged as a pseudogene. The CDR3 covers 14 residues. The CDR3 loop is CASSEGGDYGTQYF. For the CDR3, the DNA is TGTGCCAGCAGCGAAGGGGGGGATTATGGGACCCAGTACTTC.

The chain has TRBV28 and TRBJ2-1, with TRBD1 as a possible D gene (6 bases). Trimming left V 6 bases short and J 8 bases short, with 8 bases between. The CDR3 is 11 residues long. Germline loops: CDR1 MDHEN, CDR2 SYDVKM. DNA for the CDR3: TGTGCCAGCAGACAGGGCGATGAGCAGTTCTTC. It encodes CASRQGDEQFF.